One and the same sample provided the 24 T cell receptor beta chains below, sequenced in a study of T cells in Graves' hyperthyroidism and ophthalmopathy. TCR beta CDR3 regions were amplified from RNA. The HTBI primer set served for first-round RT-PCR of the TCR CDR3. MiXCR was run by TCRdb on the multiplex PCR reads, yielding one entry per CDR3 protein. This table holds around 300,000 distinct CDR3 sequences, roughly 14% found once. The sequenced sample consisted of blood. The source of these receptors is a woman in her 30s with Graves' hyperthyroidism.

V gene TRBV11-2 combines with J gene TRBJ2-5; D unresolved. The V gene lost 1 base and the J gene lost 2 bases, with 8 bases spanning the gap. There are 14 residues in the CDR3. Germline values: CDR1 SGHAT, CDR2 FQNNGV. The DNA for the CDR3 is TGTGCCAGCAGCTTAGTTCCAGATCAAGAGACCCAGTACTTC. Protein: CASSLVPDQETQYF.

This clonotype was observed a handful of times. The chain uses TRBV5-4 and TRBJ2-7, with D maybe TRBD1 (5 bases). V lost 9 bases and J 5 bases, leaving 18 bases between the germline ends. The CDR3 contains 13 residues. CDR1 is SGHNT, CDR2 YYREEE, per germline (reference sequence). The CDR3 region is CATLDQGRNEQYF. Here the CDR3 DNA reads TGTGCCACCCTGGACCAGGGCCGGAACGAGCAGTACTTC.

This clonotype was seen only a few times. The genes are TRBV20-1 and TRBJ2-1; no clear D. The CDR3 consists of 15 residues. V gave up 0 bases and J gave up 6 bases, with 15 bases separating them. Looked up from germline, CDR1 is DFQATT and CDR2 is SNEGSKA (reference sequence). CDR3 bases: TGCAGTGCTAGAGACCACCATGATTTCTCCAATGAGCAGTTCTTC. Encoded protein: CSARDHHDFSNEQFF.

This clonotype came up a few times. The V call is TRBV12-3 or TRBV12-4, the J call TRBJ1-2; the match to TRBD1 covers 12 bases. The V and J ends lost 6 bases and 8 bases, in that order; junction bases with no gene match: 10. The CDR3 sequence is 15 residues long. In nucleotides, the CDR3 is TGTGCCAGCAGGAGACAGGGACAGGGGGCCTGGGGCTACACCTTC. This encodes CASRRQGQGAWGYTF.

This clonotype was seen at least ten times. The J gene is TRBJ2-1, the V gene TRBV7-6; unclear D gene. CDR1 and CDR2 (germline): SGHVS, FNYEAQ. V was cut by 4 bases and J by 6 bases, with 13 bases left in between. The CDR3 runs to 14 residues. This CDR3 is CASSSSRGSNEQFF. CDR3 in DNA: TGTGCCAGCAGCTCCTCCCGAGGAAGCAATGAGCAGTTCTTC.

This clonotype was recorded many times. V usage is TRBV5-6 and J usage is TRBJ2-1; D uncertain. The CDR3 consists of 16 residues. CDR1 is SGHDT and CDR2 is YYEEEE in the germline V gene. The V gene lost 6 bases and the J gene lost 7 bases, with 23 bases spanning the gap. The CDR3: CASTERRLSLGNEQFF. The CDR3 DNA follows: TGTGCCAGCACCGAAAGGCGGCTCTCCCTAGGTAATGAGCAGTTCTTC.

This clonotype was picked up many times. The V call is TRBV20-1, the J call TRBJ1-1; D perhaps matches TRBD1 (5 bases). Per the germline V gene, CDR1 is DFQATT and CDR2 is SNEGSKA (reference sequence). CDR3 size: 14 residues. Between the trimmed V and J ends, which lost 1 base and 5 bases, there was a span of 14 bases. The CDR3 region is CSARVGGVGTEAFF. The CDR3 DNA reads TGCAGTGCTAGAGTGGGGGGGGTCGGGACTGAAGCTTTCTTT.

J is TRBJ2-4 and V is TRBV11-2; 9 bases are shared with TRBD1. V lost 7 bases and J lost 1; bases outside the gene matches: 17. This CDR3 contains 19 residues. The germline V gene encodes CDR1 SGHAT and CDR2 FQNNGV. DNA of the CDR3: TGTGCCAGCAACTCAGAGTGGGACAGGGTTGGGGTCGCCAAAAACATTCAGTACTTC. It specifies CASNSEWDRVGVAKNIQYF.

This sequence joins TRBV6-1 and TRBJ2-3; no clear D gene. Trimming cost V 0 bases and J 3 bases, with 4 bases left between them. The CDR3 runs 13 residues. Germline CDR1 reads MNHNS; CDR2 reads SASEGT. CDR3 bases: TGTGCCAGCAGTGAAGCGCCGACAGATACGCAGTATTTT. Translated, it gives CASSEAPTDTQYF.

J is TRBJ1-4 and V is TRBV5-1; 8 positions match TRBD1. The CDR3 is 14 residues long. J gave up 11 bases and V 1 base, and 7 bases lay outside the gene matches. Looked up from germline, CDR1 is SGHRS and CDR2 is YFSETQ. For the CDR3, the DNA is TGCGCCAGCAGCTTGATACAGGGGGATCCCAAACTGTTTTTT. Amino acid sequence: CASSLIQGDPKLFF.

There are many counts of this clonotype. This rearrangement joins TRBV27 to TRBJ2-2, with 9 bases matching TRBD2. CDR3 length equals 14 residues. The junction had 3 bases not matched to a gene; V was cut back by 10 bases and J by 0 bases. Looked up from germline, CDR1 is MNHEY and CDR2 is SMNVEV (reference sequence). CDR3 DNA: TGTGCCACCTCTAGCGGGGCGAACACCGGGGAGCTGTTTTTT. Translation gives CATSSGANTGELFF.

This clonotype was recorded a few times. The V gene is TRBV5-1, the J gene TRBJ2-1; 12 bases are a match to TRBD2. Trimming at V came to 5 bases and at J to 6 bases, leaving 12 bases not matched to a gene. Germline V gene sequence: CDR1 SGHRS, CDR2 YFSETQ. CDR3 size: 17 residues. The CDR3 DNA reads as TGCGCCAGCAGTTCCCTAGCGGGAGGGCCCACTTCCAATGAGCAGTTCTTC. The encoded protein is CASSSLAGGPTSNEQFF.

This clonotype was seen a handful of times. The chain is built from TRBV5-8 and TRBJ2-7, with D perhaps TRBD1 or TRBD2 (5 bases each). V gave up 7 bases and J gave up 3 bases, with 14 bases separating them. This CDR3 is built from 13 residues. In germline, CDR1 is SGHTS, CDR2 YDEGEE. The CDR3 reads CASDPGGFYEQYF. The CDR3 DNA reads as TGTGCCAGCGACCCTGGGGGATTCTACGAGCAGTACTTC.

The chain is built from TRBV5-1 and TRBJ2-5; D call uncertain. The CDR3 runs 12 residues. Trimming pared 4 bases from V and 2 bases from J, leaving 6 bases between. Germline CDR1 and CDR2: SGHRS and YFSETQ. The CDR3 region is CASSQPQETQYF. The CDR3 region has the DNA TGCGCCAGCAGCCAACCACAAGAGACCCAGTACTTC.

The chain uses TRBV11-2 and TRBJ2-2; 8 bases align to TRBD1. The CDR3 sequence is 14 residues long. Germline lookup yields CDR1 SGHAT and CDR2 FQNNGV. Trimming at V came to 6 bases and at J to 5 bases, leaving 5 bases not matched to a gene. As DNA, the CDR3 is TGTGCCAGCAGACAGGGGGTTATTACCGGGGAGCTGTTTTTT. Its translation is CASRQGVITGELFF.

J is TRBJ2-7 and V is TRBV28; 7 bases agree with TRBD1. The germline V gene encodes CDR1 MDHEN and CDR2 SYDVKM. Trimming took 3 bases from V and 2 from J; bases not matched to a gene: 10. The CDR3 covers 16 residues. DNA of the CDR3: TGTGCCAGCAGTTTCCCCCTCTCGACAGGGACCTACGAGCAGTACTTC. Its protein product is CASSFPLSTGTYEQYF.

The V call is TRBV7-9, the J call TRBJ2-7, with D perhaps matching TRBD1 or TRBD2 (5 bases each). Trimming removed 1 base at V and 6 bases at J, with 19 bases between. The CDR3 totals 16 residues. CDR1 SEHNR and CDR2 FQNEAQ come from the germline V gene (reference sequence). The CDR3 DNA reads TGTGCCAGCAGCTTAGTTTGGGGGATGCCCCTTGGCGAGCAGTACTTC. This translates into CASSLVWGMPLGEQYF.

The CDR3 protein is CSVGIAAHNEQFF. The CDR3 coding sequence is TGCAGCGTTGGAATAGCGGCCCACAATGAGCAGTTCTTC. The chain has TRBV29-1 and TRBJ2-1; D possibly corresponds to TRBD2 (6 bases). Germline-derived CDR1 and CDR2 are SQVTM and ANQGSEA. The CDR3 extends over 13 amino acids. The V and J ends lost 4 bases and 5 bases respectively, with 12 bases between them.

The V call is TRBV28, the J call TRBJ2-3; 14 bases are a match to TRBD2. CDR3 length: 17 residues. Germline CDR1 and CDR2: MDHEN and SYDVKM. Trimming at V came to 6 bases and at J to 6 bases, leaving 11 bases not matched to a gene. The CDR3 bases are TGTGCCAGCAGCGTCGGGACTAGCGGGAGACGTCTCGATACGCAGTATTTT. Amino acids: CASSVGTSGRRLDTQYF.

This clonotype has more than one count but fewer than ten. This chain connects TRBV9 to TRBJ2-1, with D uncertain. CDR3 length: 14 residues. Per germline, CDR1 SGDLS and CDR2 YYNGEE. V was pared by 5 bases and J by 6 bases, with 15 bases between. Written as DNA, the CDR3 is TGTGCCAGCAGTGATAGAGTTTCGGGCAATGAGCAGTTCTTC. It is translated as CASSDRVSGNEQFF.

This clonotype was counted only a few times. The chain joins TRBV5-6 to TRBJ1-5; D remains unclear. The CDR3 has 14 amino acids. From germline, CDR1 is SGHDT and CDR2 YYEEEE. V gave up 7 bases and J gave up 0 bases, with 11 bases separating them. The CDR3 DNA follows: TGTGCCAGCGAGGAGGCGTATAGCAATCAGCCCCAGCATTTT. It encodes CASEEAYSNQPQHF.

This clonotype was counted at least ten times. V is TRBV27 and J is TRBJ2-7; D is unresolved. V dropped 8 bases and J dropped 6 bases, with 17 bases sitting between them. The CDR3 has 13 amino acids. Germline CDR1 is MNHEY and CDR2 is SMNVEV (reference sequence). CDR3 protein: CASLRPRESEQYF. The CDR3 bases are TGTGCCAGCCTCCGCCCTAGGGAATCCGAGCAGTACTTC.

This clonotype showed up many times. V and J are TRBV2 and TRBJ2-6; D ambiguous. The CDR3 consists of 11 residues. Per germline, CDR1 SNHLY and CDR2 FYNNEI. Deletions cut 8 bases from V and 4 bases from J, with 3 bases between. In DNA, the CDR3 is TGTGCCAGCTCCGGGGCCAACGTCCTGACTTTC. Residues: CASSGANVLTF.

The genes are TRBV28 and TRBJ2-7; D not certain. Germline V gene lookup returns CDR1 MDHEN and CDR2 SYDVKM. V was cut by 5 bases and J by 1 base, with 12 bases left in between. The CDR3 has 14 residues. The CDR3 sequence: CASSPPVVSYEQYF. The CDR3 DNA reads TGTGCCAGCAGTCCCCCAGTGGTTTCCTACGAGCAGTACTTC.